This TCR beta chain was captured in a study of cytomegalovirus exposure and HLA in healthy donors. Study overall: Unique TCR beta sequences numbering 95 million to 130 million came from 150 million to 200 million T cells in an earlier analysis. Regarding the study as a whole: In all likelihood, a cluster of highly shared sequence variants was a sequencing artifact. Later genetic work tied a missense DCLRE1C variant to beta-chain V and J trimming. CMV serostatus stood as the only immune exposure information on hand.

For this clone: Its antigen is undetermined.

The PCR contained 60 Vbeta and 13 Jbeta primers. Some clones are missing from TCRdb's copy, which holds only in-frame ones; the method was immunoSEQ multiplex PCR. The sample records more than 80,000 clones, roughly 73% being singletons. V lost 6 bases, J lost 8 bases, and 10 bases lay in between. The V gene's germline CDR1 is SQVTM and CDR2 ANQGSEA. CDR3 length equals 10 residues. The sequenced material came from PBMCs. The receptor comes from a man in his forties or fifties in good health and CMV-seronegative. The chain carries TRBV29-1 and TRBJ1-2, with D unclear. The CDR3 DNA follows: TGCAGCGTATTGAGCCCCGGCTACACCTTC. It yields the protein CSVLSPGYTF. Using reference TRBV29-1 and TRBJ1-2 for the parts outside the CDR3, the full variable domain is SAVISQKPSRDICQRGTSLTIQCQVDSQVTMMFWYRQQPGQSLTLIATANQGSEATYESGFVIDKFPISRPNLTFSTLTVSNMSPEDSSIYLCSVLSPGYTFGSGTRLTVV.